These 23 T cell receptor beta chains came from one sample sequenced in a study of beta chain features in type 1 diabetes. Expressed TCRB transcripts got sequenced, as all isolated RNA was reverse transcribed. The data were produced by immunoSEQ multiplex PCR, yet TCRdb's version contains in-frame clones alone and is incomplete. The repertoire consists of under 950,000 clones, with about a sixth occurring once and the leading ten covering 0.023%. The sequenced sample was naive CD4+ T cells from blood. These receptors were collected from a woman between 18 and 29 years old in good health.

This chain uses TRBV19 with TRBJ1-5; D perhaps matches TRBD1 (5 bases). Germline V gene lookup returns CDR1 LNHDA and CDR2 SQIVND (reference sequence). This CDR3 is 13 amino acids long. As DNA, the CDR3 is TGTGCGTCGGCAGGGTCTGGTAATCAGCCCCAGCATTTT. As protein: CASAGSGNQPQHF.

V usage is TRBV7-2 and J usage is TRBJ1-1; D remains unclear. The CDR3 extends over 13 amino acids. Germline assignment: CDR1 SGHTA and CDR2 FQGNSA. The V end lost 5 bases, the J end lost 6 bases, and 13 bases lay between the germline ends. CDR3 region: CASSTLLPPEAFF. In DNA form, the CDR3 reads TGTGCCAGCAGCACCCTGTTACCACCTGAAGCTTTCTTT.

This clone was observed a handful of times. The CDR3, as DNA: TGCGCCAGCAGCGCCGGGGGACTACCGGGAGCAGATACGCAGTATTTT. It specifies CASSAGGLPGADTQYF. The chain combines TRBV4-3 with TRBJ2-3; TRBD2 matches at 7 bases. The CDR3 runs to 16 residues. Unmatched junction bases numbered 12, after V lost 5 bases and J lost 4 bases. Germline loops: CDR1 LGHNA, CDR2 YSLEER.

The rearrangement joins TRBV6-1 to TRBJ2-7; D perhaps matches TRBD1 (6 bases). The CDR3 covers 14 residues. From germline, CDR1 is MNHNS and CDR2 SASEGT. Trimming removed 1 base from V and 5 bases from J, with 12 bases in between. Here the CDR3 reads CASSEVTGYNEQYF. CDR3 DNA: TGTGCCAGCAGTGAAGTAACAGGGTACAACGAGCAGTACTTC.

The gene calls are TRBV10-3 and TRBJ2-3, with 9 bases that match TRBD1. CDR1 is ENHRY, CDR2 SYGVKD, per germline. After removal of 2 bases from V and 7 bases from J, the junction contained 4 bases not matched to a gene. This CDR3 spans 14 amino acids. Written as DNA, the CDR3 is TGTGCCATCAGTGAGCCCGGGACAGGGTATACGCAGTATTTT. Its protein product is CAISEPGTGYTQYF.

The chain carries TRBV2 and TRBJ1-4; maybe TRBD1 (5 bases). The germline V and J ends were trimmed by 7 bases and 7 bases, with 13 bases remaining between them. Looked up from germline, CDR1 is SNHLY and CDR2 is FYNNEI. The CDR3 is 13 residues long. DNA of the CDR3: TGTGCCAGCAATACCAGGGAGCGTGAAAAACTGTTTTTT. It specifies CASNTREREKLFF.

Only a few counts were recorded for this clone. The chain joins TRBV14 to TRBJ1-2; 8 nucleotides match TRBD1. Germline assignment: CDR1 SGHDN and CDR2 FVKESK. CDR3 length: 15 residues. After removal of 0 bases from V and 4 bases from J, the junction contained 4 bases not matched to a gene. The CDR3, as DNA: TGTGCCAGCAGCCAAGATACAGGGGGGTTCTATGGCTACACCTTC. Translated, it gives CASSQDTGGFYGYTF.

J is TRBJ2-5 and V is TRBV5-4; 7 bases agree with TRBD2. Looked up from germline, CDR1 is SGHNT and CDR2 is YYREEE (reference sequence). The CDR3 extends over 11 amino acids. The V gene end was trimmed by 5 bases and the J gene end by 8 bases; junction bases not matched to a gene: 3. CDR3 region: CASSGGGTQYF. The DNA for the CDR3 is TGTGCCAGCAGTGGGGGGGGTACCCAGTACTTC.

The chain uses TRBV15 and TRBJ2-1; no clear D gene. The CDR3 extends over 12 amino acids. Germline V lookup: CDR1 LNHNV, CDR2 YYDKDF (reference sequence). The V and J ends lost 8 bases and 12 bases respectively, with 17 bases between them. As DNA, the CDR3 is TGTGCCACCGCAAAATGGTTGGGTGGGCAGTTCTTC. Translation gives CATAKWLGGQFF.

The chain carries TRBV20-1 and TRBJ2-7, with 8 bases matching TRBD1. Germline lookup yields CDR1 DFQATT and CDR2 SNEGSKA (reference sequence). J gave up 13 bases and V 0 bases, and 5 bases lay outside the gene matches. CDR3 length: 11 amino acids. CDR3 DNA: TGCAGTGCTAGAGATAGGACAGGGTGTTACTTC. Translating it yields CSARDRTGCYF.

The V and J genes are TRBV6-5 and TRBJ2-3; 8 nucleotides match TRBD1. Germline V gene lookup returns CDR1 MNHEY and CDR2 SVGAGI. J gave up 2 bases and V 4 bases, and 2 bases lay outside the gene matches. CDR3 size: 14 residues. The CDR3 DNA reads as TGTGCCAGCAGTTGGGACAGGAACACAGATACGCAGTATTTT. Translation: CASSWDRNTDTQYF.

This clone has a handful of counts. This chain uses TRBV29-1 with TRBJ2-1; D is perhaps TRBD1 or TRBD2 (6 bases each). This CDR3 is built from 16 residues. Germline V gene lookup returns CDR1 SQVTM and CDR2 ANQGSEA. Trimming left V 3 bases short and J 7 bases short, with 22 bases between. CDR3 DNA: TGCAGCGTTGACGGTAAAGGGGGGAGGTTCCCAAATGAGCAGTTCTTC. It encodes CSVDGKGGRFPNEQFF.

This clone showed up just a few times. The sample has other DNA sequences that encode this CDR3 too. This chain joins TRBV9 and TRBJ2-2; tentative D call: TRBD2 (5 bases). Germline-derived CDR1 and CDR2 are SGDLS and YYNGEE. The V and J ends lost 0 bases and 5 bases respectively, with 11 bases between them. This CDR3 has 15 residues. CDR3 amino acids: CASSVAGRGTGELFF. The CDR3 DNA reads as TGTGCCAGCAGCGTAGCGGGGAGAGGTACCGGGGAGCTGTTTTTT.

The CDR3 nucleotides read TGTGCCAGCAGCCAAGATTTCGTAGACAGGAGCAATCAGCCCCAGCATTTT. This sequence encodes CASSQDFVDRSNQPQHF. The rearrangement uses TRBV4-2 and TRBJ1-5; D perhaps matches TRBD1 (6 bases). CDR1 and CDR2 (germline): LGHNA, YNFKEQ. With 0 bases removed from V and 1 base from J, the gap between germline ends came to 13 bases. There are 17 residues in the CDR3.

This clone was seen only a few times. The chain joins TRBV5-6 to TRBJ2-5; no clear D. Germline values: CDR1 SGHDT, CDR2 YYEEEE. The CDR3 runs to 17 residues. V dropped 2 bases and J dropped 1 base, with 18 bases sitting between them. The CDR3 protein is CASSFGVTARSQETQYF. The CDR3 nucleotides read TGTGCCAGCAGCTTCGGAGTTACGGCTAGATCCCAAGAGACCCAGTACTTC.

This clone was seen a handful of times. This chain uses TRBV19 with TRBJ2-4; TRBD2 agrees at 11 bases. Per the germline V gene, CDR1 is LNHDA and CDR2 is SQIVND (reference sequence). This CDR3 spans 17 amino acids. J was trimmed by 4 bases and V by 3 bases; bases with no gene match: 8. For the CDR3, the DNA is TGTGCCAGTAGTATCGTGACTAGCGGGACGAGAAAAAACATTCAGTACTTC. Translation gives CASSIVTSGTRKNIQYF.

In DNA form, the CDR3 reads TGTGCCATCAGTCCGGGACAGGGGGCCACTGAAGCTTTCTTT. Protein product: CAISPGQGATEAFF. The gene calls are TRBV10-3 and TRBJ1-1; the match to TRBD1 covers 12 bases. This CDR3 has 14 residues. With 5 bases clipped from V and 4 bases from J, the junction kept 2 bases outside the gene matches. Per the germline V gene, CDR1 is ENHRY and CDR2 is SYGVKD.

This clone has only a few counts. V usage is TRBV6-5 and J usage is TRBJ2-3; D gene unclear. Germline-derived CDR1 and CDR2 are MNHEY and SVGAGI. The ends were cut back, 0 bases at V and 0 bases at J, with 7 bases in the middle. CDR3 length equals 15 residues. This chain's CDR3 is CASSYSITSTDTQYF. The DNA of the CDR3 is TGTGCCAGCAGTTACTCGATTACTAGCACAGATACGCAGTATTTT.

The rearrangement joins TRBV4-1 to TRBJ2-2; possible D gene TRBD2, 7 bases. Trimming shortened V by 1 base and J by 3 bases, and 15 bases separated the two germline ends. The germline CDR1 and CDR2 sequences are MGHRA and YSYEKL. This CDR3 has 17 amino acids. The CDR3, as DNA: TGCGCCAGCAGCCAAGGTTACAGGGCGGGGGACACCGGGGAGCTGTTTTTT. The encoded protein is CASSQGYRAGDTGELFF.

A few counts support this clone. This same CDR3 is encoded by further DNA sequences in the sample. This chain connects TRBV7-2 to TRBJ1-1; the D is unclear. V was cut by 0 bases and J by 1 base, with 3 bases left in between. Germline V gene data show CDR1 as SGHTA and CDR2 as FQGNSA. This CDR3 is built from 13 residues. In DNA, the CDR3 is TGTGCCAGCAGCTTAGCTGGGAACACTGAAGCTTTCTTT. It specifies CASSLAGNTEAFF.

The V and J genes are TRBV27 and TRBJ2-3; D tentatively fits TRBD1 or TRBD2 (7 bases each). The CDR3 is 18 residues long. Trimming left V 2 bases short and J 3 bases short, with 21 bases between. Germline CDR1 is MNHEY and CDR2 is SMNVEV (reference sequence). The DNA for the CDR3 is TGTGCCAGCAGTTTACGGGGAGGGGGGACAGTGATTACAGATACGCAGTATTTT. Protein product: CASSLRGGGTVITDTQYF.

The rearrangement links TRBV19 to TRBJ2-4, with 14 bases matching TRBD2. Germline V lookup: CDR1 LNHDA, CDR2 SQIVND (reference sequence). The CDR3 runs to 21 residues. The V gene end was trimmed by 3 bases and the J gene end by 2 bases; junction bases not matched to a gene: 15. The CDR3 DNA reads TGTGCCAGTAGTATGTACCGGGGACTAGCGGGAGCGGGGGGAACCAAAAACATTCAGTACTTC. As protein: CASSMYRGLAGAGGTKNIQYF.

This chain joins TRBV7-9 and TRBJ2-6; 7 positions match TRBD1. The V and J ends lost 5 bases and 4 bases, in that order; junction bases with no gene match: 8. This CDR3 has 16 amino acids. The germline V gene has CDR1 SEHNR and CDR2 FQNEAQ (reference sequence). CDR3 sequence: CASSPPRGLGANVLTF. In nucleotides, the CDR3 is TGTGCCAGCAGCCCTCCTAGGGGGCTCGGGGCCAACGTCCTGACTTTC.